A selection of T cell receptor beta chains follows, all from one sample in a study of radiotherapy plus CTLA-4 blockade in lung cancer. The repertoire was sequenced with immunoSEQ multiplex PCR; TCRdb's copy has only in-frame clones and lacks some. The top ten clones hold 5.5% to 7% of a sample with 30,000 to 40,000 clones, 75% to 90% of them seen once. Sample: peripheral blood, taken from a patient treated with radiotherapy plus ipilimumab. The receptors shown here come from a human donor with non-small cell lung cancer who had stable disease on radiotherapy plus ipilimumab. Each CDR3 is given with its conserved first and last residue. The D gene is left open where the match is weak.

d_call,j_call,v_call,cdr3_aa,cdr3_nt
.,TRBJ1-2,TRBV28,CASSLLGIGGANYGYTF,TGTGCCAGCAGTTTATTGGGCATCGGGGGAGCTAACTATGGCTACACCTTC
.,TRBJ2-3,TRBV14,CASSSRLDLSTDTQYF,TGTGCCAGCAGCTCGCGACTAGACCTTTCCACAGATACGCAGTATTTT
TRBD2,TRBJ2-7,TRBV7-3,CASSLTGGSIGLEQYF,TGTGCCAGCAGCTTAACGGGCGGGAGCATCGGTCTCGAGCAGTACTTC
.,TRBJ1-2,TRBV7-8,CASSLEGQDYGYTF,TGTGCCAGCAGCTTAGAAGGTCAGGACTATGGCTACACCTTC
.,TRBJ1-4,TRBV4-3,CASSQDWLGGPDEKLFF,TGCGCCAGCAGCCAAGATTGGTTAGGCGGTCCTGATGAAAAACTGTTTTTT
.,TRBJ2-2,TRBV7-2,CASSPPGVGIATGELFF,TGTGCCAGCAGCCCACCGGGGGTCGGAATTGCCACCGGGGAGCTGTTTTTT
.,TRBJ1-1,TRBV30,CACTLNRGEAFF,TGTGCCTGTACACTGAACCGGGGTGAAGCTTTCTTT
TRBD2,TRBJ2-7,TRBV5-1,CASSSYTGMSGSGNEQYF,TGCGCCAGCAGCTCGTATACGGGAATGAGCGGGAGCGGGAACGAGCAGTACTTC
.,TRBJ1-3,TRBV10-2,CASTRGLDGNTIYF,TGCGCCAGCACTCGGGGTCTTGATGGAAACACCATATATTTT
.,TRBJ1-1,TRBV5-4,CASRKGAGSVNTEAFF,TGTGCCAGCAGAAAAGGGGCTGGGTCCGTGAACACTGAAGCTTTCTTT
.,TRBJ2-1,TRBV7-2,CASSPLGGSRYNEQFF,TGTGCCAGCAGCCCCTTGGGTGGGAGTCGGTACAATGAGCAGTTCTTC
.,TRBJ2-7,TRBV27,CASSYTVRSYEQYF,TGTGCCAGCAGTTACACAGTGCGATCCTACGAGCAGTACTTC